These T cell receptor beta chains were read from a single sample in a study of Graves' ophthalmopathy and Graves' hyperthyroidism. MiXCR, applied by TCRdb to the multiplex PCR reads, yields one record per CDR3 protein. The data show 400,000 to 500,000 distinct CDR3 sequences, under 25% seen once. The sequenced material came from peripheral blood. The receptor source for this set is a woman between 18 and 29 years old with stable Graves' hyperthyroidism. The CDR3 runs from the conserved cysteine through the conserved F or W. A D gene is named only where the DNA matches it firmly. Size tells how often a clone was seen (once, few, many) or the class of an expanded clone, and some rows leave it out.

J	size	V	D	length	CDR3	DNA
TRBJ1-3	many	TRBV12-3/TRBV12-4	TRBD1	19	CASSSHLGQGSPAGNTIYF	TGTGCCAGCAGTTCCCACCTAGGACAGGGCTCTCCGGCTGGAAACACCATATATTTT
TRBJ2-7	.	TRBV6-4	.	14	CASRLTASSYEQYF	TGTGCCAGCAGATTGACGGCGAGCTCCTACGAGCAGTACTTC
TRBJ2-2	many	TRBV4-1	TRBD2	13	CASSQSGVGELFF	TGCGCCAGCAGCCAGAGCGGGGTCGGGGAGCTGTTTTTT
TRBJ1-1	many	TRBV11-2	TRBD1	14	CASRSLKGGSEAFF	TGTGCCAGTAGATCCTTAAAAGGGGGCTCTGAAGCTTTCTTT
TRBJ2-5	many	TRBV2	TRBD2	16	CASSDPSGRRPETQYF	TGTGCCAGCAGCGACCCTAGCGGGAGACGGCCAGAGACCCAGTACTTC
TRBJ1-1	many	TRBV12-3/TRBV12-4	TRBD1	14	CASSTDRLGTEAFF	TGTGCCAGCAGCACGGACAGGTTGGGCACTGAAGCTTTCTTT
TRBJ1-1	many	TRBV20-1	.	13	CSASHRVWTEAFF	TGCAGTGCTAGCCACAGGGTATGGACTGAAGCTTTCTTT
TRBJ2-7	many	TRBV28	.	12	CASSSRREEQYF	TGTGCCAGCAGTTCCCGAAGGGAAGAGCAGTACTTC
TRBJ2-7	many	TRBV19	TRBD1	15	CASSPTGGYGYEQYF	TGTGCCAGTAGTCCAACAGGGGGCTATGGCTACGAGCAGTACTTC
TRBJ2-5	many	TRBV2	.	13	CASSDPREETQYF	TGTGCCAGCAGTGATCCTAGGGAAGAGACCCAGTACTTC